The 22 T cell receptor beta chains given below trace back to one sample, sequenced in a study of early T cells in non-severe SARS-CoV-2 infection. TCRdb recomputed calls from the 5' RACE reads with MiXCR, one row per CDR3 protein. The table includes tens of thousands of distinct CDR3 sequences, 5.3% detected once. What was sequenced was whole blood. Every receptor here comes from an adult who was a healthcare worker with PCR-confirmed SARS-CoV-2 infection or an uninfected control (not recorded which).

This clonotype was recorded many times. The V gene is TRBV12-3 or TRBV12-4, the J gene TRBJ2-1; 8 nucleotides agree with TRBD1. CDR3 length equals 11 residues. V shed 1 base, J shed 15 bases, and the junction held 2 bases outside the gene matches. In DNA, the CDR3 is TGTGCCAGCAGTTTAGGGGACAGGCGGTTCTTC. Encoded protein: CASSLGDRRFF.

This clonotype occurred many times. J is TRBJ2-3 and V is TRBV7-2, with D possibly matching TRBD2 (5 bases). V lost 5 bases and J 0 bases, leaving 12 bases between the germline ends. CDR1 is SGHTA and CDR2 is FQGNSA in the germline V gene. The CDR3 contains 15 residues. CDR3 in amino acids: CASSHRRTSTDTQYF. The CDR3 DNA reads as TGTGCCAGCAGCCATCGTCGGACTAGCACAGATACGCAGTATTTT.

This chain links TRBV5-1 with TRBJ2-5; TRBD1 might be the D (6 bases). This CDR3 has 14 residues. Germline V gives CDR1 SGHRS, CDR2 YFSETQ. V gave up 2 bases and J gave up 2 bases, with 10 bases separating them. This CDR3 is CASSFGTRQETQYF. The CDR3 DNA reads TGCGCCAGCAGCTTCGGGACAAGGCAAGAGACCCAGTACTTC.

This clonotype has a count of ten or more. The chain uses TRBV4-1 and TRBJ2-3, with a weak D call TRBD2 (6 bases). The CDR3 loop spans 17 amino acids. Germline loops: CDR1 MGHRA, CDR2 YSYEKL. The V end lost 0 bases, the J end lost 6 bases, and 19 bases lay between the germline ends. As DNA, the CDR3 is TGCGCCAGCAGCCAAGATTCGAGGGCCGGGAGATTGGATACGCAGTATTTT. Its translation is CASSQDSRAGRLDTQYF.

This clonotype appeared many times. The genes are TRBV6-2 or TRBV6-3 and TRBJ2-7; the match to TRBD1 covers 10 bases. CDR1 and CDR2 from the germline V gene are MNHEY and SVGEGT. V lost 7 bases and J lost 2; bases outside the gene matches: 14. The CDR3 spans 17 residues. The CDR3 DNA reads TGTGCCAGCAATCCGACAGGGGGCGGCGTATCGGCCTACGAGCAGTACTTC. This gives the protein CASNPTGGGVSAYEQYF.

There are a few counts of this clonotype. The J gene is TRBJ2-5, the V gene TRBV7-9; no clear D. V shed 1 base and J shed 1 base, with 7 bases lying between them. Germline lookup yields CDR1 SEHNR and CDR2 FQNEAQ (reference sequence). This CDR3 has 14 amino acids. The CDR3 nucleotides read TGTGCCAGCAGCTTAGGGAACGGCCAAGAGACCCAGTACTTC. Translated, it gives CASSLGNGQETQYF.

The table lists this clonotype with a few counts. V gene TRBV12-3 or TRBV12-4 combines with J gene TRBJ2-2; D unclear. This CDR3 region has 12 residues. Between the trimmed V and J ends, which lost 5 bases and 6 bases, there was a span of 7 bases. In nucleotides, the CDR3 is TGTGCCAGCAGTCCAAACGCCGGGGAGCTGTTTTTT. Its protein is CASSPNAGELFF.

This clonotype has ten or more counts. V and J are TRBV7-2 and TRBJ1-6; 8 bases agree with TRBD1. This CDR3 has 15 amino acids. The J segment lost 9 bases and the V segment lost 3 bases, leaving 7 bases of the junction unmatched. Germline-derived CDR1 and CDR2 are SGHTA and FQGNSA. The DNA for the CDR3 is TGTGCCAGCAGCTTTGTAGGACAGGGAAGTTCACCCCTCCACTTT. Translating gives CASSFVGQGSSPLHF.

This clonotype was seen at least ten times. The V and J genes are TRBV20-1 and TRBJ2-3; D possibly corresponds to TRBD1 (6 bases). CDR1 and CDR2 (germline): DFQATT, SNEGSKA (reference sequence). The CDR3 contains 14 residues. Deletions cut 3 bases from V and 4 bases from J, with 14 bases between. The CDR3 DNA reads as TGCAGTGCTAGTGGCCGGGACACTGCAGATACGCAGTATTTT. It specifies CSASGRDTADTQYF.

There are many counts of this clonotype. The DNA for the CDR3 is TGCGCCAGCAGCTCTGGGTCGACTAGCGGGAACAATGAGCAGTTCTTC. Encoded protein: CASSSGSTSGNNEQFF. This sequence joins TRBV5-1 and TRBJ2-1; 11 bases agree with TRBD2. The length of the CDR3 is 16 residues. With V trimmed by 3 bases and J by 5 bases, 7 bases remained unmatched. Germline V gives CDR1 SGHRS, CDR2 YFSETQ.

This clonotype occurred many times. The rearrangement links TRBV18 to TRBJ2-3; D is ambiguous. The CDR3 consists of 13 residues. Deletions cut 2 bases from V and 3 bases from J, with 6 bases between. Germline CDR1 KGHSH, CDR2 LQKENI. The CDR3 DNA follows: TGTGCCAGCTCACCAGAAGGGACAGATACGCAGTATTTT. Amino acid sequence: CASSPEGTDTQYF. Looking up the rest from reference TRBV18 and TRBJ2-3 gives the full variable domain: NAGVMQNPRHLVRRRGQEARLRCSPMKGHSHVYWYRQLPEEGLKFMVYLQKENIIDESGMPKERFSAEFPKEGPSILRIQQVVRGDSAAYFCASSPEGTDTQYFGPGTRLTVL.

The sample holds many counts of this clonotype. V and J are TRBV6-1 and TRBJ2-2; no firm D call. The germline V gene has CDR1 MNHNS and CDR2 SASEGT. The CDR3 extends over 14 amino acids. V lost 8 bases to trimming and J lost 5 bases, with 15 bases between them. CDR3 nucleotides: TGTGCCAGCGGCGCCTGGGTCGGAACCGGGGAGCTGTTTTTT. This gives the protein CASGAWVGTGELFF.

This clonotype was seen at least ten times. V is TRBV29-1 and J is TRBJ2-1; 7 positions agree with TRBD1. Germline values: CDR1 SQVTM, CDR2 ANQGSEA. This CDR3 is 16 amino acids long. J lost 3 bases, V lost 1 base, and 9 bases had no gene match. CDR3 sequence reads: CSVEGGWGTDYNEQFF. The CDR3 DNA is TGCAGCGTTGAAGGAGGGTGGGGGACAGACTACAATGAGCAGTTCTTC.

This clonotype was seen ten or more times. V usage is TRBV6-4 and J usage is TRBJ2-1, with D perhaps matching TRBD2 (7 bases). CDR1 and CDR2 (germline): MRHNA, SNTAGT. The CDR3 sequence is 15 residues long. Trimming removed 2 bases at V and 8 bases at J, with 16 bases between. CDR3 coding DNA: TGTGCCAGCAGTGACGAGGGGGAGGGCCCGGATGAGCAGTTCTTC. Translated: CASSDEGEGPDEQFF.

This clonotype occurred a few times. The V and J genes are TRBV10-3 and TRBJ2-1, with 7 bases that match TRBD2. Trimming at V came to 0 bases and at J to 14 bases, leaving 1 base not matched to a gene. Germline-derived CDR1 and CDR2 are ENHRY and SYGVKD. CDR3 length: 11 amino acids. The CDR3 reads CAISESGGKFF. The CDR3 nucleotides are TGTGCCATCAGTGAGTCGGGGGGGAAGTTCTTC.

The V and J genes are TRBV12-3 or TRBV12-4 and TRBJ1-1; TRBD1 might be the D (5 bases). The CDR3 contains 12 residues. V was clipped by 8 bases and J by 1 base, with 8 bases between them. The CDR3 coding sequence is TGTGCCAGCTGTGACAGGAACACTGAAGCTTTCTTT. As protein: CASCDRNTEAFF.

This clonotype was counted ten times or more. The chain carries TRBV6-1 and TRBJ2-5; 8 nucleotides line up with TRBD1. The CDR3 has 15 amino acids. J lost 1 base, V lost 3 bases, and 4 bases had no gene match. Looked up from germline, CDR1 is MNHNS and CDR2 is SASEGT. CDR3 sequence reads: CASSDYGQGQETQYF. As DNA, the CDR3 is TGTGCCAGCAGTGACTATGGACAGGGCCAAGAGACCCAGTACTTC.

This clonotype was seen a single time. The chain employs TRBV7-2 and TRBJ2-3; D ambiguous. The CDR3 totals 12 residues. CDR1 is SGHTA and CDR2 is FQGNSA in the germline V gene. Trimming cost V 6 bases and J 7 bases, with 11 bases left between them. The CDR3 here is CASRLNSYTQYF. The CDR3 nucleotides read TGTGCCAGCAGACTTAATTCCTATACGCAGTATTTT. Full variable domain (missing parts from reference TRBV7-2 and TRBJ2-3): GAGVSQSPSNKVTEKGKDVELRCDPISGHTALYWYRQSLGQGLEFLIYFQGNSAPDKSGLPSDRFSAERTGGSVSTLTIQRTQQEDSAVYLCASRLNSYTQYFGPGTRLTVL.

This clonotype has at least ten counts. The rearrangement joins TRBV9 to TRBJ2-2, with D perhaps TRBD1 (6 bases). The CDR3 consists of 16 residues. Trimming removed 4 bases from V and 5 bases from J, with 18 bases in between. CDR1 and CDR2 from the germline V gene are SGDLS and YYNGEE. CDR3 bases: TGTGCCAGCAGCACAGGAAGGACAGCTGCTACCGGGGAGCTGTTTTTT. As protein: CASSTGRTAATGELFF.

The chain recombines TRBV28 with TRBJ2-3; 8 bases align to TRBD2. Germline V gene sequence: CDR1 MDHEN, CDR2 SYDVKM. This CDR3 region has 14 residues. With 6 bases clipped from V and 0 bases from J, the junction kept 2 bases outside the gene matches. DNA for the CDR3: TGTGCCAGCAGCTCTAGCGGGAGCACAGATACGCAGTATTTT. Residues: CASSSSGSTDTQYF.

This clonotype was seen ten or more times. CDR3 residues: CASRKGQYSNQPQHF. The CDR3 DNA reads TGTGCCAGCAGGAAGGGACAGTATAGCAATCAGCCCCAGCATTTT. This sequence joins TRBV6-2 or TRBV6-3 and TRBJ1-5; 7 nucleotides line up with TRBD1. Trimming cost V 6 bases and J 0 bases; bases outside gene matches: 5. The CDR3 contains 15 residues. CDR1 and CDR2 (germline): MNHEY, SVGEGT.

At least ten counts were recorded for this clonotype. The chain carries TRBV5-1 and TRBJ2-7; unclear D gene. Deletions cut 4 bases from V and 6 bases from J, with 17 bases between. The CDR3 is made up of 14 amino acids. CDR1 is SGHRS, CDR2 YFSETQ, per germline. The CDR3 protein is CASSVVGLGSEQYF. In nucleotides, the CDR3 is TGCGCCAGCAGCGTCGTGGGTTTGGGCTCCGAGCAGTACTTC.